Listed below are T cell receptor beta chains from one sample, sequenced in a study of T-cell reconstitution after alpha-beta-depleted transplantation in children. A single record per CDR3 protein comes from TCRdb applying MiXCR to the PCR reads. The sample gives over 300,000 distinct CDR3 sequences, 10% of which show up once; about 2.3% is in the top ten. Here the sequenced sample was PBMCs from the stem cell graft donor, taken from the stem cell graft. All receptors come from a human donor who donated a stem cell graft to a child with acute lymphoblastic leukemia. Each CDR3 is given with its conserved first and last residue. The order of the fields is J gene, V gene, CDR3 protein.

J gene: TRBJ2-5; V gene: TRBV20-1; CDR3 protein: CSAPRGVYGKTQYF
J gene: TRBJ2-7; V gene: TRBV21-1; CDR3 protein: CASSKGGLAVSEQYF
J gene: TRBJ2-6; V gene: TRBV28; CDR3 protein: CASTAPQVGANVLTF
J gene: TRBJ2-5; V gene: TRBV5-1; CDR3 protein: CASSGDGLATFQETQYF
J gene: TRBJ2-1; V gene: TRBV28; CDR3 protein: CASSRHGTSYYNEQFF
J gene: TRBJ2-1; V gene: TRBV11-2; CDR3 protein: CASSPPGRTLSSYNEQFF
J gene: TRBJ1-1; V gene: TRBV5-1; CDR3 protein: CASSLGGDMNTEAFF
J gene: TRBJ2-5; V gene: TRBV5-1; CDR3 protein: CASTVTGEETQYF
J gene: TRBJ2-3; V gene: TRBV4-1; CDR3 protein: CASSHLHKATDTQYF
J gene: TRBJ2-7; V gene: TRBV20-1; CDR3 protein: CSALPYGTASYEQYF
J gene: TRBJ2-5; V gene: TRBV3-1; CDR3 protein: CASSQGLAGGVRETQYF
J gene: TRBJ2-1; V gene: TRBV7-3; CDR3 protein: CASSLGGVYNEQFF
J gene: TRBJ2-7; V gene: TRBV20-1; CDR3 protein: CSARDSGLYEQYF
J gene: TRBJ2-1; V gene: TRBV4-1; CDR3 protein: CASRPGIAINNEQFF
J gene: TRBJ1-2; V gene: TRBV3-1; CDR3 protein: CASSRPLEGSEGANYGYTF
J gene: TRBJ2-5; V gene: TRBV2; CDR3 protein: CASSGQTFQETQYF
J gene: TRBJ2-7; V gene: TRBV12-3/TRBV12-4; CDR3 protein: CASSSLGTGRAEQYF